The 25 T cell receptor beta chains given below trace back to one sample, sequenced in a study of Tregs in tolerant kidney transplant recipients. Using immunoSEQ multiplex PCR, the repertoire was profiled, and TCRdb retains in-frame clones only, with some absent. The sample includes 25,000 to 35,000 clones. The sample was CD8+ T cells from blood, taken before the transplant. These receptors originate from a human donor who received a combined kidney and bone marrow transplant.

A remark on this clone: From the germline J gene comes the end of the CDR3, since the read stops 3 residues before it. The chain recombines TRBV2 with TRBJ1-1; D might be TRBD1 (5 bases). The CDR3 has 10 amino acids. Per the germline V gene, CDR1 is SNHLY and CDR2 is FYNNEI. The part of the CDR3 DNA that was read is TGTGCCAGCATAGGGGAAGTA. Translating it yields CASIGEV. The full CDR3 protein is CASIGEVAFF.

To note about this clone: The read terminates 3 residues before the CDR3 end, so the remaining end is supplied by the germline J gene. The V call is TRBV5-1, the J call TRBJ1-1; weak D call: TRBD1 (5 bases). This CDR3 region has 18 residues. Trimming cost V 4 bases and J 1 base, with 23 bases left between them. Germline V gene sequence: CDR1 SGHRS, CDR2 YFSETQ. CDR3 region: CASSPRVSRGFRNTEAFF. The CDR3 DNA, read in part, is TGCGCCAGCAGCCCACGGGTTTCGCGGGGGTTCAGGAACACTGAA.

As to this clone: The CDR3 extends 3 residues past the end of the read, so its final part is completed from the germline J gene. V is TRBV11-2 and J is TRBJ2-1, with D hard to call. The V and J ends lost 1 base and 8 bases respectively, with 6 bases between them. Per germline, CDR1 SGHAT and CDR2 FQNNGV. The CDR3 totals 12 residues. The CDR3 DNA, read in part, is TGTGCCAGCAGCTTAGCAGAATATGAG. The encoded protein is CASSLAEYE. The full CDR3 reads CASSLAEYEQFF.

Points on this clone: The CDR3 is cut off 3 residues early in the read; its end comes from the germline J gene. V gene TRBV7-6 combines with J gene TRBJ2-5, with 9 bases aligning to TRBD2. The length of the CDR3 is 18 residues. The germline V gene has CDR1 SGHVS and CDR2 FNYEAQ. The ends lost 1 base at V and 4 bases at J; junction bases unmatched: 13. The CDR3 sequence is CASSLGEAERGALETQYF. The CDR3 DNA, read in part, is TGTGCCAGCAGCTTAGGGGAGGCGGAGCGGGGGGCCCTAGAGACC.

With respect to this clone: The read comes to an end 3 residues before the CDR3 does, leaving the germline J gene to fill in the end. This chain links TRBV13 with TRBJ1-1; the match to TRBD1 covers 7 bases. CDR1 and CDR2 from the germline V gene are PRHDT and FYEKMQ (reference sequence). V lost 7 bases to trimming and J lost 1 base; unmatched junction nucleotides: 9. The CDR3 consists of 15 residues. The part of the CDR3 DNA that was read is TGTGCCAGCATGGCAGGGAGGACAGGGAACACTGAA. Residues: CASMAGRTGNTE. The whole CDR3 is CASMAGRTGNTEAFF.

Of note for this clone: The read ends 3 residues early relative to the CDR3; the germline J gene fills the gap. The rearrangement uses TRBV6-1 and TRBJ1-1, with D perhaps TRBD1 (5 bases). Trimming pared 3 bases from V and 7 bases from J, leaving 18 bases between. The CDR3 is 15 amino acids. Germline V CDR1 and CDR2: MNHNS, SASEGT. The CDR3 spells CASSDSPGGVDEAFF. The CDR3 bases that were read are TGTGCCAGCAGTGATTCCCCTGGAGGGGTGGATGAA.

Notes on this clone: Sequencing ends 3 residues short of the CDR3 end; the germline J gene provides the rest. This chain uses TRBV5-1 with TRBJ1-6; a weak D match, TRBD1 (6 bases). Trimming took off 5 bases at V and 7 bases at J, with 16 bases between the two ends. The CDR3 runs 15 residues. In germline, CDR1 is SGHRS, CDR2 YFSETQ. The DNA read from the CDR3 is TGCGCCAGCAGTTTTTGGGGACACGAGAATTCACCC. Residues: CASSFWGHENSP. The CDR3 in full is CASSFWGHENSPLHF.

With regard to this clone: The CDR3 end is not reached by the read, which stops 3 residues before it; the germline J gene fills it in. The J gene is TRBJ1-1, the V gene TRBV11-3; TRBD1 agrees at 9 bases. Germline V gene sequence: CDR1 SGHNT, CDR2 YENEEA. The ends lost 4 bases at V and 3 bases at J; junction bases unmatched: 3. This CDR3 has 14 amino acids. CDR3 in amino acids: CASSSRQGDTEAFF. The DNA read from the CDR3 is TGTGCCAGCAGCTCGAGACAGGGGGACACTGAA.

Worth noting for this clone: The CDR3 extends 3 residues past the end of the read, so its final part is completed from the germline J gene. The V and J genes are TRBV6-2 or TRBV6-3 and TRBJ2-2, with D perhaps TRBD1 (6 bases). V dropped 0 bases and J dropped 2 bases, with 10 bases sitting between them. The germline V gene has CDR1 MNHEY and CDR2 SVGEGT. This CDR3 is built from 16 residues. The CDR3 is CASSYSPGANTGELFF. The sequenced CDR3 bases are TGTGCCAGCAGTTACTCCCCAGGGGCAAACACCGGGGAG.

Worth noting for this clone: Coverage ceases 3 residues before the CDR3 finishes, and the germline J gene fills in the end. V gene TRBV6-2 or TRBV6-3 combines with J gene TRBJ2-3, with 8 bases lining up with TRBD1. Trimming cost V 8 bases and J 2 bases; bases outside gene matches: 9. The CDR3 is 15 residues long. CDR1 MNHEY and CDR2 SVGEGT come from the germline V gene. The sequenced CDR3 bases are TGTGCCAGCCCCCACCGGACAGGGCACACAGATACG. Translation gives CASPHRTGHTDT. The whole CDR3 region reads CASPHRTGHTDTQYF.

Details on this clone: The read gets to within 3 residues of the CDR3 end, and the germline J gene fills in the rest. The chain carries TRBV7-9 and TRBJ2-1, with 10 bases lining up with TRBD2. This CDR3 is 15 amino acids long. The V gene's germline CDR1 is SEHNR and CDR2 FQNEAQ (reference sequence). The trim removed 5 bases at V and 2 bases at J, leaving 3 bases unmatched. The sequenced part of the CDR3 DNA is TGTGCCAGCAGCGGGAGCGGGGGGGCCTACAATGAG. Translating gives CASSGSGGAYNE. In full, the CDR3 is CASSGSGGAYNEQFF. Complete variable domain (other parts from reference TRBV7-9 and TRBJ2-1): DTGVSQNPRHKITKRGQNVTFRCDPISEHNRLYWYRQTLGQGPEFLTYFQNEAQLEKSRLLSDRFSAERPKGSFSTLEIQRTEQGDSAMYLCASSGSGGAYNEQFFGPGTRLTVL.

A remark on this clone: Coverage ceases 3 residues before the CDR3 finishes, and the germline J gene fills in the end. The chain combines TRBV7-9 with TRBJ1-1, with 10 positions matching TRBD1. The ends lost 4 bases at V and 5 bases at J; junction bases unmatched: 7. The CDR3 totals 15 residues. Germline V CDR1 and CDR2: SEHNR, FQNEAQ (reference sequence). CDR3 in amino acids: CASSSSGQGLTEAFF. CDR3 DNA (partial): TGTGCCAGCAGCTCCTCGGGACAGGGGCTAACTGAA.

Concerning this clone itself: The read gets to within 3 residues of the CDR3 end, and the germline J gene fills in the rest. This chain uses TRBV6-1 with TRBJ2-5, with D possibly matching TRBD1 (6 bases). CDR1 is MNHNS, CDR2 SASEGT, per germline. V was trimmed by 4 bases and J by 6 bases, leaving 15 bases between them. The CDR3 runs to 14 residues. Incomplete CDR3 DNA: TGTGCCAGCAGTGTTCCGACAGGTTTGAAGACC. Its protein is CASSVPTGLKT. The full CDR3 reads CASSVPTGLKTQYF.

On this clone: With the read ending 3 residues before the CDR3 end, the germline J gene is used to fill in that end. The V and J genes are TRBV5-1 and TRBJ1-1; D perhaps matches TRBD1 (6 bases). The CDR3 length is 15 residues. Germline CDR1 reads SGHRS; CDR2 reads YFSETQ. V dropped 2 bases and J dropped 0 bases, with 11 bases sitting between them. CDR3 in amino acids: CASSLETGLNTEAFF. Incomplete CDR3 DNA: TGCGCCAGCAGCTTAGAGACAGGTTTGAACACTGAA.

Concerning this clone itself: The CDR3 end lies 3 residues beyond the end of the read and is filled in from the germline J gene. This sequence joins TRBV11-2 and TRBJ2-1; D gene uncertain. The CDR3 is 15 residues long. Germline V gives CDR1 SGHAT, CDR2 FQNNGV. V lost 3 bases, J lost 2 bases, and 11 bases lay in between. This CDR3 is CASSFPSNTYNEQFF. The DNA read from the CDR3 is TGTGCCAGCAGCTTCCCCTCCAACACCTACAATGAG.

CDR3 DNA, as far as it was read: TGTGCCAGCAGGCAACAACCGGGACAGGGGTACAATGAG. It is translated as CASRQQPGQGYNE. The entire CDR3 protein is CASRQQPGQGYNEQFF. The chain has TRBV6-2 or TRBV6-3 and TRBJ2-1, with 10 bases lining up with TRBD1. The CDR3 end is not reached by the read, which stops 3 residues before it; the germline J gene fills it in. After removal of 6 bases from V and 4 bases from J, the junction contained 9 bases not matched to a gene. CDR1 MNHEY and CDR2 SVGEGT come from the germline V gene. The CDR3 has 16 residues.

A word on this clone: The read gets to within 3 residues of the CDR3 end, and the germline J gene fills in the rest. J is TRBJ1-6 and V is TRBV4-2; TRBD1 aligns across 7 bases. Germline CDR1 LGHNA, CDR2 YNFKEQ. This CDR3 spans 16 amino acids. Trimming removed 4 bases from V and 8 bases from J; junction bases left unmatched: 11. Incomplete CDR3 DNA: TGTGCCAGCAGCCTCCGGGACAGCCCCTTAGATTCACCC. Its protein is CASSLRDSPLDSP. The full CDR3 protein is CASSLRDSPLDSPLHF.

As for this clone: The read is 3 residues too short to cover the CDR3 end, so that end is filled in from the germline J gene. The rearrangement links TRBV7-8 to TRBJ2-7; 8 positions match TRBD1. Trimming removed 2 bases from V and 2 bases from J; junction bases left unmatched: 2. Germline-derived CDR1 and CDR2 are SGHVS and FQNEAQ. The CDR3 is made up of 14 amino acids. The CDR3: CASSLQGAAYEQYF. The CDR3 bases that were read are TGTGCCAGCAGCTTACAGGGGGCGGCCTACGAG.

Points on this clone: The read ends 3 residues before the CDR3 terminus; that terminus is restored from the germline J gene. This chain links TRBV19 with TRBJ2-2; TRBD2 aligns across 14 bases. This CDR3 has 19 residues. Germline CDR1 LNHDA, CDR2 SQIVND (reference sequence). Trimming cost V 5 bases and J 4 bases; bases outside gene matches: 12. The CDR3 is CASSSTGTSGGPGTGELFF. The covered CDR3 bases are TGTGCCAGTAGTTCGACCGGGACTAGCGGGGGCCCCGGCACCGGGGAG.

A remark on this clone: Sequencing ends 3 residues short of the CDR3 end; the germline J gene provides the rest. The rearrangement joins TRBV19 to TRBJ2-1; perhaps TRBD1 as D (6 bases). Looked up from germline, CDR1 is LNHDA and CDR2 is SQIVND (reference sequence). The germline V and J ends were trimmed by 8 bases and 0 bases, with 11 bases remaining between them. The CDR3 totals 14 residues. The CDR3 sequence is CASLDRSSYNEQFF. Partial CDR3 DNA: TGTGCCAGTCTTGACAGGAGCTCCTACAATGAG. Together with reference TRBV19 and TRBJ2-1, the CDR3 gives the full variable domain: DGGITQSPKYLFRKEGQNVTLSCEQNLNHDAMYWYRQDPGQGLRLIYYSQIVNDFQKGDIAEGYSVSREKKESFPLTVTSAQKNPTAFYLCASLDRSSYNEQFFGPGTRLTVL.

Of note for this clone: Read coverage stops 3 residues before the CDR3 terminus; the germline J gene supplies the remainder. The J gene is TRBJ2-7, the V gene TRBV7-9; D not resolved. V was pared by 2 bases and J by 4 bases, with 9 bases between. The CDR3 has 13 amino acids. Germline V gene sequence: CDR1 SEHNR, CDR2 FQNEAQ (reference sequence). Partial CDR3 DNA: TGTGCCAGCAGCTTAACAGATAGATACGAG. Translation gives CASSLTDRYE. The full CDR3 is CASSLTDRYEQYF.

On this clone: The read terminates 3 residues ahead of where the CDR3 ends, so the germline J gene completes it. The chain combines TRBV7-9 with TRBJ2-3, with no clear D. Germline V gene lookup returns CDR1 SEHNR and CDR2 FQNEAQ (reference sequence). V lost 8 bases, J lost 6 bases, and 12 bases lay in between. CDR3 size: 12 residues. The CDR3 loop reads CASSNRVDTQYF. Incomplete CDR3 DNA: TGTGCCAGCTCCAATAGGGTGGATACG.

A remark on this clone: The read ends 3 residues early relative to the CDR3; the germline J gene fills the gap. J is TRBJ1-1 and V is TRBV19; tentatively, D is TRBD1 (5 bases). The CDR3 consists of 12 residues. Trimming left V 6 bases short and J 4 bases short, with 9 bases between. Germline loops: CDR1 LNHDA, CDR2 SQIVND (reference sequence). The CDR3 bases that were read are TGTGCCAGTAGCCAGGGTTTCACTGAA. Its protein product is CASSQGFTE. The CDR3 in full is CASSQGFTEAFF.

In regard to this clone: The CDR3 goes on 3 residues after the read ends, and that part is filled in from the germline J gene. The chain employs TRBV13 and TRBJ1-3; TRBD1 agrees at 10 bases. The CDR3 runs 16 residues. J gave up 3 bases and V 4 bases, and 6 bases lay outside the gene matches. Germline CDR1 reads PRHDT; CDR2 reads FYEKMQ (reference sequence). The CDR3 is CASSSGQGVGGNTIYF. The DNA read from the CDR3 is TGTGCCAGCAGCTCCGGACAGGGGGTAGGTGGAAACACC.

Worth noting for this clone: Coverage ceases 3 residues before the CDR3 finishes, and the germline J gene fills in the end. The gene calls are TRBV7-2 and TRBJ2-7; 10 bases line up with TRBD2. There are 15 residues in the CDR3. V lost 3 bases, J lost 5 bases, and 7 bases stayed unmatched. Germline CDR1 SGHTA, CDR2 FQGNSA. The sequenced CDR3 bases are TGTGCCAGCAGCTTGAGACTAGCGGGTGGCAACGAG. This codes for CASSLRLAGGNE. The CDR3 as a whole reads CASSLRLAGGNEQYF.